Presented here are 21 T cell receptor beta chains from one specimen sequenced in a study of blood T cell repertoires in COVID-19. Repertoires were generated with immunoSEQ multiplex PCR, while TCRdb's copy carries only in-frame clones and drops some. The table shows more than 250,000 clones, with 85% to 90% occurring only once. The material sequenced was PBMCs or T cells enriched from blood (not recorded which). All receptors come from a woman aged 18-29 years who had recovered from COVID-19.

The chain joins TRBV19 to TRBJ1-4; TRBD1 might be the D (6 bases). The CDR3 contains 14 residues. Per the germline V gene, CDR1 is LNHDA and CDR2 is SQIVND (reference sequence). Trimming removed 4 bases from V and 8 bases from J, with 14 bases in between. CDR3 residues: CASSTQGFSEKLFF. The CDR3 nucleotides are TGTGCCAGTAGTACACAGGGTTTTTCGGAAAAACTGTTTTTT.

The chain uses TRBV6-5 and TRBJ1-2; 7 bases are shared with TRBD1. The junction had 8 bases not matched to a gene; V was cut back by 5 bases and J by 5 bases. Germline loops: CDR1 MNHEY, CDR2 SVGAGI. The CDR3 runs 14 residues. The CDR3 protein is CASSIPTGVYGYTF. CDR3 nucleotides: TGTGCCAGCAGTATTCCTACAGGGGTATATGGCTACACCTTC.

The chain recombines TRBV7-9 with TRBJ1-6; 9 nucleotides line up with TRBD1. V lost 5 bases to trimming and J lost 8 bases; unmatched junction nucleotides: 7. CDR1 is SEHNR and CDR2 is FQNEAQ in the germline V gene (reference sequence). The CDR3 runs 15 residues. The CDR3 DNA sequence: TGTGCCAGCAGCAAGGGACAGGGATTGGATTCACCCCTCCACTTT. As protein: CASSKGQGLDSPLHF. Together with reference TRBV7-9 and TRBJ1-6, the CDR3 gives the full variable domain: DTGVSQNPRHKITKRGQNVTFRCDPISEHNRLYWYRQTLGQGPEFLTYFQNEAQLEKSRLLSDRFSAERPKGSFSTLEIQRTEQGDSAMYLCASSKGQGLDSPLHFGNGTRLTVT.

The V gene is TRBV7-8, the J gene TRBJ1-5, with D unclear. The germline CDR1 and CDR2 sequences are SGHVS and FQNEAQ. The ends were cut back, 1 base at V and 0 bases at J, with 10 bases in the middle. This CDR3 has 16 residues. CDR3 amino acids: CASSLGHLYSNQPQHF. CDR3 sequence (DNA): TGTGCCAGCAGCTTAGGTCACTTATATAGCAATCAGCCCCAGCATTTT.

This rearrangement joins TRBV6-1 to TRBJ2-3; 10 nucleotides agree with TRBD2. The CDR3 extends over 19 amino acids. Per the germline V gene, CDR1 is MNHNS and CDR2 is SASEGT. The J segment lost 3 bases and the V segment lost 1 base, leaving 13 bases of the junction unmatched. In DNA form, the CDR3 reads TGTGCCAGCAGTGAAGGGCTAGCGGGGGTCCCCGGCCCGACAGATACGCAGTATTTT. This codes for CASSEGLAGVPGPTDTQYF.

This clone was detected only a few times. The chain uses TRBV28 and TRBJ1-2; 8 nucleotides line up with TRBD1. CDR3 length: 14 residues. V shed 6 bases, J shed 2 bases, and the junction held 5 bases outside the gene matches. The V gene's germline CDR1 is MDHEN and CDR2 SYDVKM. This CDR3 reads CASRQTGGNYGYTF. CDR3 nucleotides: TGTGCCAGCAGACAAACAGGGGGAAACTATGGCTACACCTTC.

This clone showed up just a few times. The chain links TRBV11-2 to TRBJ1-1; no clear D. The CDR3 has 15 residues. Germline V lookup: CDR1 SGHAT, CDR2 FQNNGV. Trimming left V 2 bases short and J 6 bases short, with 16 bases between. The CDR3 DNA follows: TGTGCCAGCAGCTTACCACTACCGGTGAGGTCTGAAGCTTTCTTT. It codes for CASSLPLPVRSEAFF.

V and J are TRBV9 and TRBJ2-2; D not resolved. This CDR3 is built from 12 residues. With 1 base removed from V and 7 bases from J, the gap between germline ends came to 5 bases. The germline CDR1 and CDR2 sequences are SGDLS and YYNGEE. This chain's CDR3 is CASSVYLGELFF. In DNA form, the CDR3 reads TGTGCCAGCAGCGTATATCTCGGGGAGCTGTTTTTT.

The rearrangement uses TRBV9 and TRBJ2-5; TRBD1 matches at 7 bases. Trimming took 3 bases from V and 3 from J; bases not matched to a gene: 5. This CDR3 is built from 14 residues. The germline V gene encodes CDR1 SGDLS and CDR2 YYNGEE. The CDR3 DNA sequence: TGTGCCAGCAGCGCAGGGACAGCGGAAGAGACCCAGTACTTC. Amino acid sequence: CASSAGTAEETQYF.

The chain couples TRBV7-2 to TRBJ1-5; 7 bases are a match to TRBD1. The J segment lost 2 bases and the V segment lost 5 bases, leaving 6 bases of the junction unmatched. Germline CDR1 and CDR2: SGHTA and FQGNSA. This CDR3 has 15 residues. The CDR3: CASSLNRGGNQPQHF. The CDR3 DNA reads TGTGCCAGCAGCCTGAACAGGGGCGGCAATCAGCCCCAGCATTTT.

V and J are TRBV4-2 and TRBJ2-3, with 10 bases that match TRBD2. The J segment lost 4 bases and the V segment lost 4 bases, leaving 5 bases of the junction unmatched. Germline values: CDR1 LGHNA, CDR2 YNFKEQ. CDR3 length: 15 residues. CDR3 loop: CASSPGTSDSDTQYF. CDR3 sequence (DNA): TGTGCCAGCAGCCCAGGGACTAGCGATTCAGATACGCAGTATTTT.

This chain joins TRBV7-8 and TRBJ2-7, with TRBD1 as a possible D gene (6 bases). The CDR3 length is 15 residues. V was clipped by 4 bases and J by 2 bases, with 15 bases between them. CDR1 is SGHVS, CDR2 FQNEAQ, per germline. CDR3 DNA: TGTGCCAGCAGCTCGACAGGCCCAGCGACCTACGAGCAGTACTTC. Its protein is CASSSTGPATYEQYF.

The CDR3 reads CASSLKGPDNEQFF. CDR3 DNA: TGTGCCAGCAGCTTAAAGGGGCCAGACAATGAGCAGTTCTTC. This chain links TRBV7-9 with TRBJ2-1, with a tentative D call TRBD1 (5 bases). The CDR3 has 14 amino acids. Germline values: CDR1 SEHNR, CDR2 FQNEAQ (reference sequence). Trimming removed 2 bases from V and 5 bases from J, with 10 bases in between.

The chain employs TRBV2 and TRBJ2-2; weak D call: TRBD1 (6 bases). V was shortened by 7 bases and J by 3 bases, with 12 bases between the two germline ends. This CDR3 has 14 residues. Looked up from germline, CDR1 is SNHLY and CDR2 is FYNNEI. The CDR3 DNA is TGTGCCAGCAACAGGGCCCCCCACACCGGGGAGCTGTTTTTT. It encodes CASNRAPHTGELFF.

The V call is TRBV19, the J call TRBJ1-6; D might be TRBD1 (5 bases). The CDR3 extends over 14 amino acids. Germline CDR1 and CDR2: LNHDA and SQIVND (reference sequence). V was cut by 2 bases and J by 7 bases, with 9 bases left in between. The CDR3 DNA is TGTGCCAGTAGTATACAGGGTGCGAATTCACCCCTCCACTTT. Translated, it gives CASSIQGANSPLHF.

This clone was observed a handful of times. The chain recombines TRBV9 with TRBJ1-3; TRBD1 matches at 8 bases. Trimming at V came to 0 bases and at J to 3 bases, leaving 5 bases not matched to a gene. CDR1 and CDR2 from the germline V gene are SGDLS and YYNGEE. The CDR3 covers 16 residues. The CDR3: CASSVGPGGFGNTIYF. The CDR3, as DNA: TGTGCCAGCAGCGTAGGACCAGGGGGCTTTGGAAACACCATATATTTT.

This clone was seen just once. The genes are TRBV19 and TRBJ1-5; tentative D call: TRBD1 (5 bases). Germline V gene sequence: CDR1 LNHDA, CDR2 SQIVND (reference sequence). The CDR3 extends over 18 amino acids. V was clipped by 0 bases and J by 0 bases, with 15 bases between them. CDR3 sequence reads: CASSIDLAPGNSNQPQHF. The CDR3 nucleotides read TGTGCCAGTAGTATAGATTTGGCGCCAGGGAATAGCAATCAGCCCCAGCATTTT.

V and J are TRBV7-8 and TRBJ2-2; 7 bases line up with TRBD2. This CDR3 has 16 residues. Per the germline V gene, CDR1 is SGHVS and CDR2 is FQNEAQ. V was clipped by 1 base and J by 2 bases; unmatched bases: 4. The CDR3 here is CASSLVPSGNTGELFF. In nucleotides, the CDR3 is TGTGCCAGCAGCTTAGTCCCTAGCGGAAACACCGGGGAGCTGTTTTTT. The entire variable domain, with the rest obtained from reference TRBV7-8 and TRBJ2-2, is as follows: GAGVSQSPRYKVAKRGQDVALRCDPISGHVSLFWYQQALGQGPEFLTYFQNEAQLDKSGLPSDRFFAERPEGSVSTLKIQRTQQEDSAVYLCASSLVPSGNTGELFFGEGSRLTVL.

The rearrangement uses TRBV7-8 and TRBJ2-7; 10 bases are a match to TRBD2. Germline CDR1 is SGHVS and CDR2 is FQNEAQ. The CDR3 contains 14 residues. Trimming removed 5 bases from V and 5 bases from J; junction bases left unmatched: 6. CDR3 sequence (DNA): TGTGCCAGCAGCCGAGCGGGGGGGCGGAACGAGCAGTACTTC. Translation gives CASSRAGGRNEQYF.

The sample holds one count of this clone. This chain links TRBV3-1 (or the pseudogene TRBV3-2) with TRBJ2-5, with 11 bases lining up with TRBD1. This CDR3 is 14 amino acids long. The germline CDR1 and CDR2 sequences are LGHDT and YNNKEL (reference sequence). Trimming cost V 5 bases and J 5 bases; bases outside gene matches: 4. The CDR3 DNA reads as TGTGCCAGCAGCAGGACAGGGGGCTGGGAGACCCAGTACTTC. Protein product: CASSRTGGWETQYF.

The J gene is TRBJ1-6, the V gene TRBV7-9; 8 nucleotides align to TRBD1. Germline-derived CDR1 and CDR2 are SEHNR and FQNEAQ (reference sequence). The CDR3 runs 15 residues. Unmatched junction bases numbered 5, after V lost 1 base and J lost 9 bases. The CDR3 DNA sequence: TGTGCCAGCAGCTTAGTTGGGACAGGCACTTCACCCCTCCACTTT. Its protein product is CASSLVGTGTSPLHF. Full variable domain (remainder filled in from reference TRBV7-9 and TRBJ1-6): DTGVSQNPRHKITKRGQNVTFRCDPISEHNRLYWYRQTLGQGPEFLTYFQNEAQLEKSRLLSDRFSAERPKGSFSTLEIQRTEQGDSAMYLCASSLVGTGTSPLHFGNGTRLTVT.